Below are 23 T cell receptor beta chains sequenced from a single sample in a study of blood T cell repertoires in COVID-19. Clones were read by immunoSEQ multiplex PCR, and TCRdb kept only the in-frame ones, dropping some. The data contain about 240,000 clones, roughly 85% of them singletons. The material sequenced was peripheral blood. Source of these receptors: a woman aged 18-35 years with acute or convalescent COVID-19.

J is TRBJ1-2 and V is TRBV12-3 or TRBV12-4, with TRBD1 as a possible D gene (5 bases). Deletions cut 6 bases from V and 7 bases from J, with 15 bases between. The CDR3 is 13 amino acids. DNA for the CDR3: TGTGCCAGCAGCATACAGGTTTCCTCTGGCTACACCTTC. Protein sequence: CASSIQVSSGYTF.

A few counts support this clone. This sequence joins TRBV6-2 or TRBV6-3 and TRBJ2-5, with 9 positions matching TRBD1. With V trimmed by 5 bases and J by 1 base, 5 bases remained unmatched. The CDR3 runs 15 residues. The germline V gene has CDR1 MNHEY and CDR2 SVGEGT. The CDR3 region is CASSPGQGSQETQYF. Here the CDR3 DNA reads TGTGCCAGCAGTCCGGGACAGGGCTCCCAAGAGACCCAGTACTTC.

This chain uses TRBV6-6 with TRBJ1-2; 7 bases map to TRBD1. This CDR3 spans 13 amino acids. Unmatched junction bases numbered 5, after V lost 7 bases and J lost 3 bases. CDR1 and CDR2 (germline): MNHNY, SVGAGI (reference sequence). The CDR3 DNA is TGTGCCAGCAATACAGGGGTTGACTATGGCTACACCTTC. The encoded protein is CASNTGVDYGYTF.

This chain connects TRBV19 to TRBJ1-5; D is perhaps TRBD1 (5 bases). From germline, CDR1 is LNHDA and CDR2 SQIVND (reference sequence). V was clipped by 9 bases and J by 0 bases, with 12 bases between them. The CDR3 spans 14 residues. The CDR3 DNA sequence: TGTGCCAGCGCCAGACAGAATAGCAATCAGCCCCAGCATTTT. It translates to CASARQNSNQPQHF.

This clone turned up a few times. The gene calls are TRBV11-3 and TRBJ2-1; 9 bases line up with TRBD2. The V segment lost 5 bases and the J segment 4 bases; nucleotides outside the gene matches: 3. Germline values: CDR1 SGHNT, CDR2 YENEEA. This CDR3 is 14 amino acids long. The CDR3 spells CASSPTSGYNEQFF. The CDR3 nucleotides read TGTGCCAGCAGCCCGACTAGCGGTTACAATGAGCAGTTCTTC.

V is TRBV11-3 and J is TRBJ2-2, with 11 positions matching TRBD1. Germline lookup yields CDR1 SGHNT and CDR2 YENEEA. The junction had 6 bases not matched to a gene; V was cut back by 5 bases and J by 7 bases. This CDR3 is built from 15 residues. CDR3 in DNA: TGTGCCAGCAGCGAAGGACAGGGGGCATTCGGGGAGCTGTTTTTT. Translated, it gives CASSEGQGAFGELFF.

The J gene is TRBJ2-3, the V gene TRBV27, with D maybe TRBD2 (6 bases). V was pared by 7 bases and J by 0 bases, with 17 bases between. The V gene's germline CDR1 is MNHEY and CDR2 SMNVEV (reference sequence). The CDR3 is 16 amino acids. DNA for the CDR3: TGTGCCAGCACCCCCATGGGGGGTTTGAGCACAGATACGCAGTATTTT. Its translation: CASTPMGGLSTDTQYF.

The V gene is TRBV27, the J gene TRBJ1-1; D possibly corresponds to TRBD1 (6 bases). The CDR3 is made up of 14 amino acids. V shed 5 bases and J shed 0 bases, with 10 bases lying between them. Germline V lookup: CDR1 MNHEY, CDR2 SMNVEV (reference sequence). The CDR3 sequence is CASSPHRVNTEAFF. For the CDR3, the DNA is TGTGCCAGCAGTCCTCACAGGGTGAACACTGAAGCTTTCTTT.

The rearrangement joins TRBV3-1 (or the pseudogene TRBV3-2) to TRBJ2-2; TRBD2 is a possible D gene (6 bases). V dropped 7 bases and J dropped 7 bases, with 10 bases sitting between them. The CDR3 extends over 12 amino acids. The germline V gene has CDR1 LGHDT and CDR2 YNNKEL (reference sequence). The CDR3 loop reads CASTAGGGELFF. Here the CDR3 DNA reads TGTGCCAGCACAGCGGGCGGCGGGGAGCTGTTTTTT.

The V and J genes are TRBV18 and TRBJ1-1, with a tentative D call TRBD1 (6 bases). The germline V gene encodes CDR1 KGHSH and CDR2 LQKENI. Trimming took 4 bases from V and 1 from J, leaving 10 bases between them. This CDR3 region has 14 residues. This CDR3 is CASSRGHENTEAFF. CDR3 bases: TGTGCCAGCTCACGGGGACACGAGAACACTGAAGCTTTCTTT.

This chain joins TRBV28 and TRBJ1-1; the D is unclear. The germline CDR1 and CDR2 sequences are MDHEN and SYDVKM. The germline V and J ends were trimmed by 6 bases and 2 bases, with 13 bases remaining between them. This CDR3 has 14 residues. CDR3 bases: TGTGCCAGCAGGGGAGGGAATACCAACACTGAAGCTTTCTTT. Translation gives CASRGGNTNTEAFF.

This clone was detected a few times. The rearrangement links TRBV18 to TRBJ1-3, with 8 positions matching TRBD1. With V trimmed by 2 bases and J by 3 bases, 3 bases remained unmatched. The CDR3 has 15 amino acids. Germline V CDR1 and CDR2: KGHSH, LQKENI. The CDR3 is CASSPSGGFGNTIYF. The CDR3 nucleotides are TGTGCCAGCTCACCATCAGGGGGCTTTGGAAACACCATATATTTT.

This clone was seen a handful of times. The chain carries TRBV2 and TRBJ2-7, with TRBD1 matching 9 bases. Per germline, CDR1 SNHLY and CDR2 FYNNEI. Trimming at V came to 9 bases and at J to 5 bases, leaving 5 bases not matched to a gene. This CDR3 has 12 amino acids. CDR3 protein: CASSWTGDEQYF. DNA for the CDR3: TGTGCCAGTAGCTGGACAGGGGACGAGCAGTACTTC.

The J gene is TRBJ2-2, the V gene TRBV20-1; D gene uncertain. The CDR3 is 12 residues long. Germline V CDR1 and CDR2: DFQATT, SNEGSKA (reference sequence). Trimming pared 3 bases from V and 6 bases from J, leaving 8 bases between. In DNA, the CDR3 is TGCAGTGCTAGTCCCGCGGCCGGGGAGCTGTTTTTT. It yields the protein CSASPAAGELFF.

The chain couples TRBV5-1 to TRBJ2-7, with D possibly being TRBD1 (6 bases). V was trimmed by 3 bases and J by 0 bases, leaving 22 bases between them. Per germline, CDR1 SGHRS and CDR2 YFSETQ. The CDR3 consists of 18 residues. CDR3 nucleotides: TGCGCCAGCAGCTGGACCATTCTCCGGGACACGAGCTCCTACGAGCAGTACTTC. Amino acid sequence: CASSWTILRDTSSYEQYF.

The chain carries TRBV5-6 and TRBJ1-2; tentatively, D is TRBD1 (5 bases). CDR3 length equals 14 residues. The ends were cut back, 5 bases at V and 4 bases at J, with 15 bases in the middle. Per germline, CDR1 SGHDT and CDR2 YYEEEE. The CDR3 DNA reads as TGTGCCAGCAGGCTCCGGGGGGGAGGCTATGGCTACACCTTC. It yields the protein CASRLRGGGYGYTF.

This clone was seen many times. This chain joins TRBV18 and TRBJ1-2; D uncertain. V was pared by 3 bases and J by 0 bases, with 14 bases between. Per the germline V gene, CDR1 is KGHSH and CDR2 is LQKENI. There are 16 residues in the CDR3. CDR3 sequence (DNA): TGTGCCAGCTCACCGGAGCGGCAGCCTTCTAACTATGGCTACACCTTC. It translates to CASSPERQPSNYGYTF.

The V gene is TRBV7-6, the J gene TRBJ2-1, with 7 bases aligning to TRBD2. The CDR3 sequence is 15 residues long. Germline CDR1 and CDR2: SGHVS and FNYEAQ. The V and J ends lost 5 bases and 1 base, in that order; junction bases with no gene match: 5. The DNA for the CDR3 is TGTGCCAGCAGCGCTACTAGCGCATCCTACAATGAGCAGTTCTTC. Its protein is CASSATSASYNEQFF.

About this clone: The junction and the germline gene differ at one end; a read error may be behind it. The chain has TRBV7-7 and TRBJ2-7; 10 nucleotides match TRBD2. The CDR3 spans 15 residues. CDR1 is SSHAT, CDR2 FNYEAQ, per germline (reference sequence). For the CDR3, the DNA is TGTGCTAGCAGCTTCGCTAGCGGGAGCTCCTACGAGCAGTACTTC. Translation: CASSFASGSSYEQYF. Variable domain in full (rest from reference TRBV7-7 and TRBJ2-7): GAGVSQSPRYKVTKRGQDVTLRCDPISSHATLYWYQQALGQGPEFLTYFNYEAQPDKSGLPSDRFSAERPEGSISTLTIQRTEQRDSAMYRCASSFASGSSYEQYFGPGTRLTVT.

This clone was picked up one time. This sequence joins TRBV19 and TRBJ2-7; D is possibly TRBD1 (6 bases). CDR3 size: 14 residues. Trimming pared 3 bases from V and 3 bases from J, leaving 12 bases between. Germline values: CDR1 LNHDA, CDR2 SQIVND (reference sequence). CDR3 loop: CASSIGAGDYEQYF. In DNA form, the CDR3 reads TGTGCCAGTAGTATTGGGGCAGGGGACTACGAGCAGTACTTC.

This rearrangement joins TRBV4-2 to TRBJ2-7; 12 nucleotides agree with TRBD2. Trimming took 3 bases from V and 7 from J; bases not matched to a gene: 10. CDR1 and CDR2 (germline): LGHNA, YNFKEQ. There are 16 residues in the CDR3. CDR3 DNA sequence: TGTGCCAGCAGCCAGGATAGGACTAGCGGGACGTGGGAGCAGTACTTC. Translation gives CASSQDRTSGTWEQYF.

This rearrangement joins TRBV7-9 to TRBJ2-7; 10 bases match TRBD2. Germline V gives CDR1 SEHNR, CDR2 FQNEAQ (reference sequence). Unmatched junction bases numbered 1, after V lost 3 bases and J lost 5 bases. The CDR3 has 13 residues. Here the CDR3 DNA reads TGTGCCAGCAGCTTTGGACTAGCGGACGAGCAGTACTTC. It translates to CASSFGLADEQYF.

V gene TRBV7-2 combines with J gene TRBJ1-4; tentatively, D is TRBD1 (6 bases). Germline assignment: CDR1 SGHTA and CDR2 FQGNSA. The germline V and J ends were trimmed by 4 bases and 5 bases, with 14 bases remaining between them. The CDR3 covers 15 residues. The CDR3 here is CASSYRTGRNEKLFF. In DNA, the CDR3 is TGTGCCAGCAGCTATCGAACAGGGCGAAATGAAAAACTGTTTTTT.